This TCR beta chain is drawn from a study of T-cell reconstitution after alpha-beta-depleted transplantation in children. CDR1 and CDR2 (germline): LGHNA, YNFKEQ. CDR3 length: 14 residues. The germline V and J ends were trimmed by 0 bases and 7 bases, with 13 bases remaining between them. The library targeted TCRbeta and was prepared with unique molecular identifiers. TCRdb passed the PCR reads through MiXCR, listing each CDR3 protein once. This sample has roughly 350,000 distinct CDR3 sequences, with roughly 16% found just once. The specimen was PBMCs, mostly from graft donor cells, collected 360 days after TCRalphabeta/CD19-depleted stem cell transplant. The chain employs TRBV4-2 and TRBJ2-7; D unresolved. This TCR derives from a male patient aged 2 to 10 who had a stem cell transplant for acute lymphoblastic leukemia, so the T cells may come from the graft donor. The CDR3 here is CASSQDLDEREQYF. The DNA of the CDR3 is TGTGCCAGCAGCCAAGACCTGGACGAACGGGAGCAGTACTTC.